This TCR beta chain was recovered during a study of regulatory T cells in long-lasting Graves disease (dated by TCRdb to the early 2020s). A note on the overall study: To count as having persistent Graves' disease, a patient had to have received antithyroid drug treatment for over 5 years with TSH receptor autoantibodies remaining persistently positive. Peripheral blood TCR sequencing and RNA sequencing compared persistent Graves' disease patients with newly diagnosed Graves' disease patients. The study was conducted in China and was registered as a clinical trial. TCR sequencing covered 13 persistent and approximately 20 newly diagnosed Graves' disease patients, 33 samples in total. In the clinical cohort, patients with persistent Graves' disease had used antithyroid drugs for an average of roughly 10 years.

The time point tag for this specimen amounts to: persistent/refractory GD, antithyroid drugs over 5 years with positive TRAb. RNA was extracted from PBMCs in TRIzol for both TCR sequencing and RNA sequencing. Graves' disease was diagnosed according to American Thyroid Association guidelines. Patients were recruited from an endocrinology department in Xi'an, China. Each patient gave about 10 milliliters of peripheral blood, collected in an EDTA anticoagulant tube. Ficoll Paque Plus density gradient separation was used to isolate PBMCs, and no further T cell sorting was performed. RNA quality was checked with an Agilent 2100 Bioanalyzer and agarose gel, and concentration with a NanoDrop 2000. Library creation used multiplex PCR. The data were produced on an Illumina HiSeq 4000. CDR3 regions were amplified by Arm-PCR with iRepertoire HTBI primers to construct TCR beta libraries. Before sequencing, the PCR products went through gel purification. As for the original processing: Gene usage analysis of CDR3 amino acid clonotypes used the 50 to 70 TRBV and 12 to 15 TRBJ segments found across samples. Filtered high-quality paired reads were merged into contigs using COPE and FqMerger. BLAST was used to align contigs to IMGT TRBV, TRBD and TRBJ reference genes, with CDR3 defined following IMGT. Highly expanded clones were defined as clonotypes with a frequency above 0.1%. Shannon entropy served as the measure of repertoire diversity, while the Gini coefficient captured V-J evenness. Clonotypes shared by more than one individual were considered public. TCRdb's own reprocessing of the public reads used fastp at Q25 and MiXCR and kept productive beta chains. A single entry per CDR3 protein holds the most common genes and DNA from its merged rows. The V and J calls come from TCRdb's annotation, not from the publication. The sample table records 600,000 to 800,000 distinct CDR3 sequences; 30% of these occur just once. 40% to 50% of the sample is held by the ten biggest clonotypes.

This clonotype was detected a few times. What this receptor recognizes is not known. Base qualities were left out, and no much larger clone turns up one base away. On the study overall, not on this receptor specifically: A larger number of public clonotypes was shared among persistent patients (around 2,700) than among newly diagnosed patients (around 970). The authors acknowledged the small sample size as a limitation that may reduce accuracy. Peripheral blood alone was examined, since thyroid tissue, which constituted the primary lesion, could not be accessed. Sequencing and analysis were limited to the TCR beta chain. Compared with newly diagnosed patients, patients with persistent Graves' disease had lower TCR Shannon entropy and fewer highly expanded clones, which suggests clonal expansion. TRBV28, TRBJ1-2 and TRBJ2-5 were preferentially used in persistent disease, while TRBV20-1 and TRBJ2-1 were favored in newly diagnosed disease.

The trim is 3 bases for V and 7 bases for J, with a gap of 16 bases between the germline ends. The germline V gene (reference sequence) specifies LGHDT as CDR1 and YNNKEL as CDR2. Including the terminal cysteine and phenylalanine, the CDR3 comprises 16 residues. This entry keeps only the CDR3 DNA: 48 bases, framed from base 1. Recombination linked TRBV3-1 to TRBJ1-6; the D gene is possibly TRBD1, with 6 bases matching. This specimen consisted of peripheral blood mononuclear cells (PBMCs), obtained when the disease was refractory, from a patient treated with antithyroid drugs. The receptor's source is a female donor with Graves disease. The CDR3 sequence is CASSQQQGRWNSPLHF. The DNA sequence is given as TGTGCCAGCAGCCAGCAACAGGGCAGATGGAATTCACCCCTCCACTTT.